This entry is about one T cell receptor beta chain. Antigen unknown. The data are from a study of prognosis after radiotherapy for stage I lung cancer. Whole-study results and caveats: Once stereotactic body radiation therapy had been given, unique TCR clone counts fell, with a median of around 10,000 versus 6,900.

The TCR beta CDR3 region was amplified from genomic DNA, with two rounds of multiplex PCR being used for the amplification. Round-one PCR had primers specific to each TRBV and TRBJ gene. TCRdb re-called the multiplex PCR reads through MiXCR, storing one row per CDR3 protein. The profile shows 13,000 to 15,000 distinct CDR3 sequences, about half of them singletons. On CT and PET/CT, all patients were node-negative, and none had prior chemotherapy, radiotherapy or other malignancies. This TCR came from a donor of 50 years or more with non-small cell lung cancer. Sequenced material: PBMCs, taken before or after stereotactic body radiation therapy (not recorded which).

The CDR3: CASSTVGGHYEQYF. The CDR3 region has the DNA TGTGCCAGCAGCACGGTAGGGGGGCACTACGAGCAGTACTTC. The V call is TRBV7-9, the J call TRBJ2-7; D is tentatively TRBD1 or TRBD2 (6 bases each). Looked up from germline, CDR1 is SEHNR and CDR2 is FQNEAQ (reference sequence). Trimming removed 5 bases at V and 3 bases at J, with 14 bases between. CDR3 length: 14 amino acids. The whole variable domain, remainder taken from reference TRBV7-9 and TRBJ2-7, is DTGVSQNPRHKITKRGQNVTFRCDPISEHNRLYWYRQTLGQGPEFLTYFQNEAQLEKSRLLSDRFSAERPKGSFSTLEIQRTEQGDSAMYLCASSTVGGHYEQYFGPGTRLTVT.